These T cell receptor beta chains were read from a single sample in a study of T cell responses to AZD1222 COVID-19 vaccine. Some clones are missing from TCRdb's copy, which holds only in-frame ones; the method was immunoSEQ multiplex PCR. This table holds 130,000 or so clones, around 94% found once. The source material was peripheral blood, sampled on day 0 of AZD1222 vaccination. These receptor sequences come from an adult in good health. CDR3s include the opening cysteine and the closing phenylalanine or tryptophan. The D gene is left open where the match is weak. Only part of the rows carry a size: once, few, many, or a class if the clone is expanded.

abundance	j_gene	v_gene	len	d_gene	CDR3aa	CDR3nt
.	TRBJ1-3	TRBV18	13	.	CASSPGSGNTIYF	TGTGCCAGCTCACCAGGGTCAGGAAACACCATATATTTT
.	TRBJ1-1	TRBV11-2	14	.	CASSSVKGVTEAFF	TGTGCCAGCAGCTCGGTCAAGGGAGTTACTGAAGCTTTCTTT
.	TRBJ2-3	TRBV10-2	12	.	CASSAQGDTQYF	TGCGCCAGCAGTGCGCAGGGGGATACGCAGTATTTT
.	TRBJ2-1	TRBV19	18	TRBD1	CASSNPEEGTGVDNEQFF	TGTGCCAGTAGTAACCCGGAGGAAGGGACAGGGGTAGACAATGAGCAGTTCTTC
.	TRBJ2-5	TRBV6-4	12	.	CASSPFQETQYF	TGTGCCAGCAGCCCCTTCCAAGAGACCCAGTACTTC
once	TRBJ1-3	TRBV9	16	.	CASSVDWGNRGNTIYF	TGTGCCAGCAGCGTAGATTGGGGGAACAGGGGAAACACCATATATTTT
.	TRBJ2-5	TRBV12-2	19	.	CASRLHAVLGPGSQETQYF	TGTGCAAGTCGCTTACATGCGGTTCTGGGGCCGGGGAGCCAAGAGACCCAGTACTTC
.	TRBJ2-1	TRBV7-2	16	TRBD2	CASSLVGTSGYNEQFF	TGTGCCAGCAGCTTAGTAGGGACTAGCGGATACAATGAGCAGTTCTTC
.	TRBJ1-1	TRBV11-2	15	.	CASSSTRGGYTEAFF	TGTGCCAGCAGCTCGACGAGGGGGGGGTACACTGAAGCTTTCTTT
.	TRBJ2-5	TRBV4-1	18	TRBD2	CASSQALGAGGGGETQYF	TGCGCCAGCAGCCAGGCCCTTGGAGCGGGAGGAGGAGGGGAGACCCAGTACTTC
.	TRBJ1-5	TRBV6-5	13	.	CASSPGSHQPQHF	TGTGCCAGCAGCCCCGGTTCGCACCAGCCCCAGCATTTT
.	TRBJ1-5	TRBV6-5	15	.	CASSLMDYSNQPQHF	TGTGCCAGCAGTTTGATGGATTATAGCAATCAGCCCCAGCATTTT
.	TRBJ1-2	TRBV30	14	.	CAWSVSTRNYGYTF	TGTGCCTGGAGTGTTAGTACCCGTAACTATGGCTACACCTTC
once	TRBJ1-1	TRBV19	13	.	CASSRYMNTEAFF	TGTGCCAGTAGCCGTTACATGAACACTGAAGCTTTCTTT
.	TRBJ1-6	TRBV5-1	19	.	CASSLDGTPESSYNSPLHF	TGCGCCAGCAGCTTGGATGGGACACCCGAGAGCTCCTATAATTCACCCCTCCACTTT
.	TRBJ1-6	TRBV7-2	17	.	CASSLGPFSSYNSPLHF	TGTGCCAGCAGCTTAGGACCGTTCAGCTCCTATAATTCACCCCTCCACTTT
.	TRBJ2-3	TRBV10-1	16	TRBD2	CASSETSGISTDTQYF	TGCGCCAGCAGTGAAACTAGCGGGATCAGCACAGATACGCAGTATTTT
few	TRBJ1-3	TRBV7-2	15	TRBD1	CASSGQGTSGNTIYF	TGTGCCAGCAGCGGACAGGGGACCTCTGGAAACACCATATATTTT
.	TRBJ2-7	TRBV18	14	TRBD1	CASSPGTGHYEQYF	TGTGCCAGCTCACCTGGGACAGGGCACTACGAGCAGTACTTC
.	TRBJ2-3	TRBV9	18	.	CASSVGSSSGTSTDTQYF	TGTGCCAGCAGCGTAGGGTCGTCGTCAGGGACCTCCACAGATACGCAGTATTTT
once	TRBJ1-2	TRBV4-1	15	.	CASSQDPGGRYGYTF	TGCGCCAGCAGCCAAGATCCGGGGGGGAGGTATGGCTACACCTTC